Only a few counts were recorded for the clone carrying this T cell receptor beta chain. The target antigen is unknown. The data stem from a study of CD8 T cells in ankylosing spondylitis. Study-level results: There was a TCR beta motif, made of several highly homologous variants, that appeared characteristic of ankylosing spondylitis blood. Clones linked to the disease showed a CD8+ phenotype. They occurred at relatively low frequencies in peripheral blood.

Germline CDR1 reads SGHRS; CDR2 reads YFSETQ. V lost 8 bases and J 5 bases, leaving 16 bases between the germline ends. This CDR3 is built from 13 residues. TCRdb itself ran the 5' RACE reads through MiXCR, one entry per CDR3 protein. The profile shows hundreds of thousands of distinct CDR3 sequences, 12% of them singletons. The origin of this receptor is a male donor with ankylosing spondylitis. Sequencing input: blood, either unsorted or a sorted T cell fraction (not recorded which). The chain uses TRBV5-1 and TRBJ2-5; possibly TRBD1 or TRBD2 for D (5 bases each). CDR3 DNA sequence: TGCGCCAGTGCCCCGGGACCCGTGGAGACCCAGTACTTC. This sequence encodes CASAPGPVETQYF.